A selection of T cell receptor beta chains follows, all from one sample in a study of blood T cell repertoires in COVID-19. TCRdb keeps only in-frame clones here, not all; method: immunoSEQ multiplex PCR. The repertoire consists of tens of thousands of clones, with roughly 90% occurring once and the leading ten covering less than 3.5%. Material: peripheral blood. The receptors were sampled from a woman aged 45-60 years with active or convalescent COVID-19. Both conserved end residues are part of each CDR3. The D gene is left open where the match is weak. The size of a clone is reported for some rows only, either as once, few or many, or as a class for expanded clones.

once	13	TRBV6-2/TRBV6-3	-	TRBJ1-1	CASSYRVEGGAFF	TGTGCCAGCAGTTACCGAGTCGAGGGAGGAGCTTTCTTT
once	16	TRBV7-6	TRBD2	TRBJ2-3	CASSLLAGGWEDTQYF	TGTGCCAGCAGCTTACTAGCGGGGGGGTGGGAAGATACGCAGTATTTT
-	14	TRBV2	-	TRBJ1-2	CASSDPQGLRGYTF	TGTGCCAGCAGTGATCCCCAGGGCCTAAGGGGCTACACCTTC
-	15	TRBV6-5	TRBD2	TRBJ2-7	CASMVEGGGRGEQYF	TGTGCCAGCATGGTGGAGGGCGGGGGGAGAGGCGAGCAGTACTTC
-	15	TRBV24-1	TRBD2	TRBJ2-7	CATSDSREASYEQYF	TGTGCCACCAGTGATTCCCGGGAGGCATCCTACGAGCAGTACTTC
once	15	TRBV7-2	-	TRBJ1-5	CASSLVAAGKEPQHF	TGTGCCAGCAGCTTAGTGGCGGCGGGGAAGGAGCCCCAGCATTTT
-	13	TRBV6-2/TRBV6-3	TRBD1	TRBJ1-2	CASSAGTGARYTF	TGTGCCAGCAGCGCCGGGACAGGGGCGCGCTACACCTTC
-	15	TRBV27	-	TRBJ2-7	CASSLKGVQFYEQYF	TGTGCCAGCAGTTTAAAAGGGGTTCAGTTCTACGAGCAGTACTTC
-	13	TRBV5-5	-	TRBJ2-5	CASSFTSQETQYF	TGTGCCAGCAGCTTCACATCCCAAGAGACCCAGTACTTC
-	13	TRBV11-1	-	TRBJ1-1	CASSNDGLTEAFF	TGTGCCAGCAGCAACGACGGGTTAACGGAAGCTTTCTTT
-	16	TRBV11-2	TRBD1	TRBJ2-5	CASSLGTGGAVETQYF	TGTGCCAGCAGCTTAGGGACAGGGGGCGCGGTAGAGACCCAGTACTTC
-	14	TRBV30	-	TRBJ1-3	CASRRLYSGNTIYF	TGTGCCTCTAGGAGACTCTACTCTGGAAACACCATATATTTT
-	14	TRBV10-1	TRBD1	TRBJ2-7	CASSEMDRARDEYF	TGCGCCAGCAGTGAGATGGACAGGGCCCGGGATGAGTACTTC
-	11	TRBV11-2	-	TRBJ2-7	CASSFRVEQYF	TGTGCCAGCAGCTTCAGGGTAGAGCAGTACTTC
-	16	TRBV13	TRBD1	TRBJ1-1	CASSFPGQGEFTEAFF	TGTGCCAGCAGCTTTCCCGGACAGGGGGAGTTCACTGAAGCTTTCTTT
few	17	TRBV2	TRBD1	TRBJ1-6	CASLNRGMSSYNSPLHF	TGTGCCAGCTTAAACAGGGGGATGAGCTCCTATAATTCACCCCTCCACTTT
-	12	TRBV6-5	-	TRBJ1-1	CASRRGFTEAFF	TGTGCCAGCAGAAGGGGGTTCACTGAAGCTTTCTTT
-	17	TRBV11-1	TRBD1	TRBJ2-7	CASSLARAGGQPYEQYF	TGTGCCAGCAGCTTAGCGAGGGCAGGGGGCCAGCCTTACGAGCAGTACTTC
-	14	TRBV11-3	TRBD1	TRBJ2-2	CASSPSGGAGELFF	TGTGCCAGCAGCCCTTCAGGGGGCGCCGGGGAGCTGTTTTTT